One and the same sample provided the 10 T cell receptor beta chains below, sequenced in a study of molecular identifiers for immune sequencing clone quantification. TCRdb ran MiXCR on the PCR reads and lists one entry per CDR3 protein. The sample comprises 90,000 to 120,000 distinct CDR3 sequences, 35% to 40% of which are singletons, and 4% to 5% rests with the top ten. The sample comprised naive CD8+ T cells from blood, with Jurkat cell RNA spiked in. Specified subset: FACS-sorted CD8+CD4-CCR7+CD45RA+ naive T cells. These receptors came from a human donor in good health. Some libraries in this study had Jurkat cell RNA spiked in.

This chain uses TRBV5-6 with TRBJ2-7; D gene ambiguous. Trimming removed 1 base at V and 3 bases at J, with 8 bases between. Germline V gives CDR1 SGHDT, CDR2 YYEEEE. The CDR3 sequence is 13 residues long. The CDR3 here is CASSLLVFYEQYF. As DNA, the CDR3 is TGTGCCAGCAGCTTGCTAGTTTTCTACGAGCAGTACTTC. The full variable domain, with the rest looked up from reference TRBV5-6 and TRBJ2-7, is DAGVTQSPTHLIKTRGQQVTLRCSPKSGHDTVSWYQQALGQGPQFIFQYYEEEERQRGNFPDRFSGHQFPNYSSELNVNALLLGDSALYLCASSLLVFYEQYFGPGTRLTVT.

The chain recombines TRBV9 with TRBJ1-4; D unresolved. CDR1 and CDR2 (germline): SGDLS, YYNGEE. This CDR3 spans 16 amino acids. The germline V and J ends were trimmed by 0 bases and 0 bases, with 9 bases remaining between them. In DNA, the CDR3 is TGTGCCAGCAGCGTAGGCAGTTCTGCAACTAATGAAAAACTGTTTTTT. Its translation is CASSVGSSATNEKLFF.

On this clonotype itself: A read error is possible here, since a much larger clone lies one base away. This chain connects TRBV6-5 to TRBJ1-1; 8 bases agree with TRBD1. Germline CDR1 is MNHEY and CDR2 is SVGAGI. This CDR3 has 16 amino acids. The CDR3 reads CVSSYQSDRGYTEAFF. The DNA of the CDR3 is TGTGTCAGCAGTTACCAATCCGACAGGGGCTACACTGAAGCTTTCTTT.

V gene TRBV14 combines with J gene TRBJ2-1, with TRBD1 matching 7 bases. The J segment lost 7 bases and the V segment lost 8 bases, leaving 11 bases of the junction unmatched. The CDR3 has 14 residues. Germline V gene lookup returns CDR1 SGHDN and CDR2 FVKESK. The CDR3 protein is CASQRWTGPNEQFF. The CDR3, as DNA: TGTGCCAGCCAGAGATGGACAGGTCCGAATGAGCAGTTCTTC.

This clonotype has a count of ten or more. This chain joins TRBV20-1 and TRBJ2-4; unclear D gene. The germline CDR1 and CDR2 sequences are DFQATT and SNEGSKA (reference sequence). The CDR3 spans 17 residues. Trimming cost V 1 base and J 0 bases, with 16 bases left between them. The CDR3 DNA follows: TGCAGTGCTAGAGTTTCCAGTTCCCTTCTAGCCAAAAACATTCAGTACTTC. As protein: CSARVSSSLLAKNIQYF.

This clonotype came up a few times. This chain connects TRBV12-3 or TRBV12-4 to TRBJ2-1, with 9 bases lining up with TRBD2. There are 15 residues in the CDR3. The J segment lost 6 bases and the V segment lost 6 bases, leaving 9 bases of the junction unmatched. CDR3 nucleotide sequence: TGTGCCAGCAGCGCTAGCGGGACCCCGGTCAATGAGCAGTTCTTC. This codes for CASSASGTPVNEQFF.

On this clonotype itself: Compared with germline, one end of the junction differs, possibly owing to a read error. The J gene is TRBJ1-1, the V gene TRBV27; tentative D call: TRBD1 (5 bases). The germline V gene encodes CDR1 MNHEY and CDR2 SMNVEV (reference sequence). CDR3 size: 17 residues. In DNA form, the CDR3 reads TGTGCCAGCAGCCCAGACAGCCGACGCCTTTTGAACACTGAAGCTATCTTT. This codes for CASSPDSRRLLNTEAIF.

On this clonotype: This could be a read error, since a much larger clone is one nucleotide away. The rearrangement uses TRBV9 and TRBJ2-2, with unresolved D. The CDR3 runs 17 residues. Trimming cost V 4 bases and J 4 bases, with 20 bases left between them. Germline assignment: CDR1 SGDLS and CDR2 YYNGEE. The CDR3 loop reads CASSPFGEPNRTGELFF. The CDR3, as DNA: TGTGCCAGCAGCCCTTTCGGAGAGCCCAATCGCACCGGGGAGCTGTTTTTT.

This clonotype was counted between two and nine times. The chain is built from TRBV9 and TRBJ2-2; D uncertain. Between the trimmed V and J ends, which lost 0 bases and 2 bases, there was a span of 5 bases. CDR1 and CDR2 from the germline V gene are SGDLS and YYNGEE. The CDR3 length is 14 residues. CDR3 DNA sequence: TGTGCCAGCAGCGTAGGAAGAAACACCGGGGAGCTGTTTTTT. Amino acid sequence: CASSVGRNTGELFF. The whole variable domain, remainder taken from reference TRBV9 and TRBJ2-2, is DSGVTQTPKHLITATGQRVTLRCSPRSGDLSVYWYQQSLDQGLQFLIQYYNGEERAKGNILERFSAQQFPDLHSELNLSSLELGDSALYFCASSVGRNTGELFFGEGSRLTVL.

About this clonotype itself: It may be a read error: a sequence one base away is much more abundant. The chain uses TRBV28 and TRBJ2-7, with TRBD1 matching 7 bases. The germline V gene encodes CDR1 MDHEN and CDR2 SYDVKM. There are 17 residues in the CDR3. The CDR3 bases are TGTGCCGGCAGTTTACGACAGGGTCGTGCATTGGTGGCAGAGCAGTACTTC. It is translated as CAGSLRQGRALVAEQYF.